This T cell receptor beta chain was captured in a study of blood T cell repertoires in COVID-19. Here immunoSEQ multiplex PCR was the method, and the copy in TCRdb shows in-frame clones only, minus some. The sample consists of 130,000 or so clones, 80% to 90% of them appearing once. CDR1 and CDR2 (germline): MNHNY, SVGAGI (reference sequence). Germline trimming cut 6 bases from V and 4 bases from J; bases unmatched to any gene: 11. The CDR3 contains 15 residues. The rearrangement uses TRBV6-6 and TRBJ1-2, with 7 bases matching TRBD1. The sequencing input was peripheral blood. The sequence came from a man between 65 and 80 years old with active or convalescent COVID-19. This CDR3 reads CASSPREGASYGYTF. The CDR3 DNA is TGTGCCAGCAGCCCCCGGGAGGGGGCGAGCTATGGCTACACCTTC.